This T cell receptor beta chain derives from a study of long-term antiretroviral therapy in people with HIV. Notes on the study in general: At every time point, clones expanded before ART dominated the repertoire. Post-ART samples showed increased diversity that remained below transplant donor control levels.

As for this clone: Antigen: not known.

From each donor, at least one pre-ART PBMC sample and at least two post-ART PBMC samples were obtained. Survey-level immunoSEQ v3.0 assays were run. It was about 40,000-55,000 T-cell genomes per sample that sequencing targeted. Measured with immunoSEQ multiplex PCR; TCRdb has only the in-frame clones, and not every one. The table lists about 21,000 clones, less than 85% of them singletons, with 8.1% in the top ten. V dropped 1 base and J dropped 8 bases, with 11 bases sitting between them. The length of the CDR3 is 13 residues. Germline CDR1 is LNHNV and CDR2 is YYDKDF (reference sequence). This chain joins TRBV15 and TRBJ1-2, with D possibly being TRBD1 (6 bases). Sequencing used unsorted PBMCs, obtained at the start of antiretroviral therapy. This clonotype was obtained from a man between 45 and 60 years old with HIV. CDR3 sequence reads: CATSRVGAGGYTF. DNA of the CDR3: TGTGCCACCAGCAGAGTGGGGGCAGGGGGCTACACCTTC.